This TCR beta chain is drawn from a study of cytomegalovirus exposure and HLA in healthy donors. Overall study findings and caveats: Earlier results showed most TCR beta V segments being productive about 87% or about 30% of the time. The classifier was said to identify cytomegalovirus status with high specificity and sensitivity.

V was clipped by 5 bases and J by 10 bases, with 12 bases between them. CDR3 length: 13 amino acids. The germline V gene has CDR1 SNHLY and CDR2 FYNNEI. On this clone itself: Its antigen remains unknown.

This PCR relied on a set of 60 Vbeta primers and 13 Jbeta primers. Profiled with immunoSEQ multiplex PCR; TCRdb holds only in-frame clones, not every one. The repertoire consists of about 160,000 clones, with about 78% occurring once and the leading ten covering about 1.5%. This chain connects TRBV2 to TRBJ1-6, with D unclear. This clonotype originated in a male donor in good health and CMV-seronegative. The sample taken for sequencing was PBMCs. The CDR3 DNA is TGTGCCAGCAGTAACCTAGAGCGGTCACCCCTCCACTTT. This translates into CASSNLERSPLHF. Combining the CDR3 with reference TRBV2 and TRBJ1-6 gives the whole variable domain EPEVTQTPSHQVTQMGQEVILRCVPISNHLYFYWYRQILGQKVEFLVSFYNNEISEKSEIFDDQFSVERPDGSNFTLKIRSTKLEDSAMYFCASSNLERSPLHFGNGTRLTVT.